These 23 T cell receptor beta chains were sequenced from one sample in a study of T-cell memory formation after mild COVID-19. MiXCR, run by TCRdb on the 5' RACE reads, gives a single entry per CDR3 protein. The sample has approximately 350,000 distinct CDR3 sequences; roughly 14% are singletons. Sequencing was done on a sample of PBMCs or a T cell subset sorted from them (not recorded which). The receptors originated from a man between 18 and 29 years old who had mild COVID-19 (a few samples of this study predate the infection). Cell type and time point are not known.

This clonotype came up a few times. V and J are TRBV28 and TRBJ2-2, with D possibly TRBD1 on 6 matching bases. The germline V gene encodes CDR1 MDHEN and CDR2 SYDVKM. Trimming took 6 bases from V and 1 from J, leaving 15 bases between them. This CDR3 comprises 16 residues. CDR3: CASSTGTLRNTGELFF. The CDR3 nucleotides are TGTGCCAGCAGCACCGGGACACTAAGGAACACCGGGGAGCTGTTTTTT.

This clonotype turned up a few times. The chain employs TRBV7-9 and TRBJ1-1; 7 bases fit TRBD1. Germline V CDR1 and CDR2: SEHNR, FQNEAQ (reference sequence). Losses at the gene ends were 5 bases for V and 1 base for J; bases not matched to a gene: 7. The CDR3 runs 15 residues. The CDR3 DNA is TGTGCCAGCAGCCCCCAGGGGGGGAGGAACACTGAAGCTTTCTTT. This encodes CASSPQGGRNTEAFF.

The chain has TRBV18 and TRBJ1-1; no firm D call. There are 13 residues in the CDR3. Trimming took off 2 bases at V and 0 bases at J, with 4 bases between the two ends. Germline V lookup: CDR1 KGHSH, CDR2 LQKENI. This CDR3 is CASSPAVNTEAFF. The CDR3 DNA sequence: TGTGCCAGCTCACCAGCGGTGAACACTGAAGCTTTCTTT.

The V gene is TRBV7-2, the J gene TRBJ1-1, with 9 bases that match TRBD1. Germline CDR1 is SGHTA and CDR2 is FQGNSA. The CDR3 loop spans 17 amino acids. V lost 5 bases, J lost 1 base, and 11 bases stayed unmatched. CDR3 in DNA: TGTGCCAGCAGCCACCCTCGGACAGGGGAAAGGAACACTGAAGCTTTCTTT. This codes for CASSHPRTGERNTEAFF.

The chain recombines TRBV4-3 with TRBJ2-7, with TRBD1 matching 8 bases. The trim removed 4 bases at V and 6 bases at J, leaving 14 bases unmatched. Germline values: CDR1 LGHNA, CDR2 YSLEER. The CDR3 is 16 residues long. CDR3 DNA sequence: TGCGCCAGCAGCCCGGAAGTTGGACAGGGAGGTCTCGAGCAGTACTTC. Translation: CASSPEVGQGGLEQYF.

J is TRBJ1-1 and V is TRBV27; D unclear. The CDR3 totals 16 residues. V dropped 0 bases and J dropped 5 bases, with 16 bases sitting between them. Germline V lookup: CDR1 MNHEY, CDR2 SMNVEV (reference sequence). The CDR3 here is CASSLSGMNSRTEAFF. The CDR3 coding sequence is TGTGCCAGCAGTTTATCCGGTATGAACTCGAGAACTGAAGCTTTCTTT.

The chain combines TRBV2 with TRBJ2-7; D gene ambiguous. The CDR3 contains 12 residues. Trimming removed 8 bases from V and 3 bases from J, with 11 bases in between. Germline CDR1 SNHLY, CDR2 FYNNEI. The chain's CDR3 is CASSVGGYEQYV. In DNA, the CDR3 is TGTGCCAGCTCCGTTGGTGGCTACGAGCAGTACGTC.

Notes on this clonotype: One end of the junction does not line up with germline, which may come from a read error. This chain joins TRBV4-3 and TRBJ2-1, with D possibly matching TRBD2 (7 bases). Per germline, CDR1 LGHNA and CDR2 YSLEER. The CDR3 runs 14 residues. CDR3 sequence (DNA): TGCGCCAGCAGTCAAGCTTCGTGGGGGGGCGAGCAGTTCTTC. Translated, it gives CASSQASWGGEQFF.

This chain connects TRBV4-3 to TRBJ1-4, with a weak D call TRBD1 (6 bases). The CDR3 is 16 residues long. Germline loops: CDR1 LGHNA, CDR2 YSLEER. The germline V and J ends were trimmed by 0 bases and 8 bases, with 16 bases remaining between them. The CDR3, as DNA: TGCGCCAGCAGCCAAGATAAGGGGGGTATACAGGAAAAACTGTTTTTT. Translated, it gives CASSQDKGGIQEKLFF.

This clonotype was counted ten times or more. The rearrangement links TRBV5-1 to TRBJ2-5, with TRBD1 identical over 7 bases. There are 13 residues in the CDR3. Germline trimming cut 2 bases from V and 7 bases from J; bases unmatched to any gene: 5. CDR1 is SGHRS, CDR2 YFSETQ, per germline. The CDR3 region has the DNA TGCGCCAGCAGCTTTCAGGGGGTAGGGACCCAGTACTTC. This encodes CASSFQGVGTQYF.

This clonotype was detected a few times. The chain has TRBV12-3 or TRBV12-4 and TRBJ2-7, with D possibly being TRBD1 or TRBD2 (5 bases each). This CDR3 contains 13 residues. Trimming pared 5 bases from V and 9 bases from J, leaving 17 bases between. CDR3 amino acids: CASSPGTTVGQYV. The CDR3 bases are TGTGCCAGCAGTCCCGGGACCACGGTGGGGCAGTACGTC.

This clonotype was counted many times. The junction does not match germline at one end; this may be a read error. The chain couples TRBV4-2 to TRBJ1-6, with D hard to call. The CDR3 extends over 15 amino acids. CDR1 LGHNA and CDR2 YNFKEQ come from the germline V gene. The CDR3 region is CASSQGSLRATGLQF. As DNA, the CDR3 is TGTGCCAGCAGCCAAGGGAGCCTGAGGGCCACGGGTCTGCAATTT.

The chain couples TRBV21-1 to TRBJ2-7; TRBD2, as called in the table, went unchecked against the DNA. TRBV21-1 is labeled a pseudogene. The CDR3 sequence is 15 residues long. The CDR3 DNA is TGTGCCAGCAGCAAAGATAGGACGCTATTTTACGAGCAGTACGTC. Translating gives CASSKDRTLFYEQYV.

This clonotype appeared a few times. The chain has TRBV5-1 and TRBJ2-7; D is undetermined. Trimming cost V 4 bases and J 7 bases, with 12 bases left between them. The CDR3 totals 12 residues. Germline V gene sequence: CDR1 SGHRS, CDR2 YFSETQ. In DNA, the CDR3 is TGCGCCAGCAGCGGAGACACCTGGGAGCAGTACTTC. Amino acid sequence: CASSGDTWEQYF. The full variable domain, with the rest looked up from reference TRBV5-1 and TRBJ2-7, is KAGVTQTPRYLIKTRGQQVTLSCSPISGHRSVSWYQQTPGQGLQFLFEYFSETQRNKGNFPGRFSGRQFSNSRSEMNVSTLELGDSALYLCASSGDTWEQYFGPGTRLTVT.

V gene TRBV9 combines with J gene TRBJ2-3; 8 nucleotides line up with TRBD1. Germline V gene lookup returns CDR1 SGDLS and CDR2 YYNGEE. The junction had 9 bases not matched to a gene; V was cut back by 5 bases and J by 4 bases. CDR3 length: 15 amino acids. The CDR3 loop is CASSGAQGAADTQYF. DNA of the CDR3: TGTGCCAGCAGTGGGGCCCAGGGGGCGGCAGATACGCAGTATTTT.

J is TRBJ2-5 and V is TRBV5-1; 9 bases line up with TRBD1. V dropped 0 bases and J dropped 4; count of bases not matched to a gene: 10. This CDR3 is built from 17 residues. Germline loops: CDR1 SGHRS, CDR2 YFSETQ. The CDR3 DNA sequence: TGCGCCAGCAGCTTGGCCCTTACAGGGGGCATCGCAGAGACCCAGTACTTC. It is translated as CASSLALTGGIAETQYF.

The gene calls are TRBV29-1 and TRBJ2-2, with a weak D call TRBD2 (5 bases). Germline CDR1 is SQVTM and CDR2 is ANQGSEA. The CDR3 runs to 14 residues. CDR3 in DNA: TGCAGTACATTGGGGAGTCAGAACACCGGGGAGCTGTTTTTT. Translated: CSTLGSQNTGELFF.

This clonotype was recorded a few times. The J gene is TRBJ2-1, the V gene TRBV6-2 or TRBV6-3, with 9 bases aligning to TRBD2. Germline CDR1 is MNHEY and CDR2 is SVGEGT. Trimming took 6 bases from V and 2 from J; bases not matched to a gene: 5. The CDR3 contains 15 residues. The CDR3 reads CASRDSGGAYNEQFF. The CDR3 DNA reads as TGTGCCAGCAGGGATAGCGGGGGTGCCTACAATGAGCAGTTCTTC.

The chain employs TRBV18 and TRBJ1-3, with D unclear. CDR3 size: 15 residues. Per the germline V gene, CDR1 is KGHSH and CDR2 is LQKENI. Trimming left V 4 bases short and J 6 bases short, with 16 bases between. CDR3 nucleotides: TGTGCCAGCTCACTACTCACGACGGCGGAAAACACCATATATTTT. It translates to CASSLLTTAENTIYF.

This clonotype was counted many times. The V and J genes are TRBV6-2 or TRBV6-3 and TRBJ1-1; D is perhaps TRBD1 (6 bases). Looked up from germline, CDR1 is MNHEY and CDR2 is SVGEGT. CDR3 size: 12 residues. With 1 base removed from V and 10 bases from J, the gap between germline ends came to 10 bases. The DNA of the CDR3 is TGTGCCAGCAGTTACTTCAGGGGTCGAGCTTTCTTT. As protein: CASSYFRGRAFF.

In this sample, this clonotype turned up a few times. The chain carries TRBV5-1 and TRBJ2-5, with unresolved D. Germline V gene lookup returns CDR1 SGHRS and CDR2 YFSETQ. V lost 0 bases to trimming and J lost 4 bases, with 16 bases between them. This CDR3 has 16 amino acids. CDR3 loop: CASSLVGRSRVETQYF. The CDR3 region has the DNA TGCGCCAGCAGCTTGGTTGGTAGAAGCAGAGTAGAGACCCAGTACTTC.

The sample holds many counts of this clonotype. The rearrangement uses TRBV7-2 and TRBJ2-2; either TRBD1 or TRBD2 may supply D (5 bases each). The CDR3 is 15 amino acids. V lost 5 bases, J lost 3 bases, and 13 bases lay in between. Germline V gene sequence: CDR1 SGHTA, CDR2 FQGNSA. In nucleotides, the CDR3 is TGTGCCAGCAGCGACGGGACGGGCTACACCGGGGAGCTGTTTTTT. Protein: CASSDGTGYTGELFF.

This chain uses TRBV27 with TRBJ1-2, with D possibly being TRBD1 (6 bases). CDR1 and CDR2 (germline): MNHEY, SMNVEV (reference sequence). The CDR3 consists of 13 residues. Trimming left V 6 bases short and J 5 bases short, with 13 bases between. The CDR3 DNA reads TGTGCCAGCAGCGGATGGGGGCATTATGGCTACACCTTC. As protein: CASSGWGHYGYTF.